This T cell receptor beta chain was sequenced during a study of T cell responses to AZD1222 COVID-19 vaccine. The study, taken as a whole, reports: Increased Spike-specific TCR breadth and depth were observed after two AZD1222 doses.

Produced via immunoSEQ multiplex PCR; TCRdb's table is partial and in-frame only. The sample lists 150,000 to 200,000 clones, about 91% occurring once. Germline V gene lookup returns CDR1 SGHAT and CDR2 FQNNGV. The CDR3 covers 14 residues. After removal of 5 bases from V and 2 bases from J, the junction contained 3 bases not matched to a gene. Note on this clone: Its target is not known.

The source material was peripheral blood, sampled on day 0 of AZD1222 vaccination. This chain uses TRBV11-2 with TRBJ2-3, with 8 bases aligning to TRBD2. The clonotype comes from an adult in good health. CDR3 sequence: CASSLLAATDTQYF. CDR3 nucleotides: TGTGCCAGCAGCCTACTAGCGGCCACAGATACGCAGTATTTT.